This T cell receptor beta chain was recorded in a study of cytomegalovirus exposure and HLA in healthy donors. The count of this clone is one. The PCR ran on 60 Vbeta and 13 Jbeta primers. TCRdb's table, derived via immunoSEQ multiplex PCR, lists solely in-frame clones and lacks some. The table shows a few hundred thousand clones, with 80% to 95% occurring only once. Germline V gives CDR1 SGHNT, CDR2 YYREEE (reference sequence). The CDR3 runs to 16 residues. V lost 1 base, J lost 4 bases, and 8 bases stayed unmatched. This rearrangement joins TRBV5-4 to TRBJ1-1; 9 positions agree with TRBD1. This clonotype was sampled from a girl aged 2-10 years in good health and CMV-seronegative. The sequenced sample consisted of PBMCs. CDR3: CASSLLGQGAPTEAFF. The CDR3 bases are TGTGCCAGCAGCTTGTTGGGACAGGGTGCCCCCACTGAAGCTTTCTTT.